One T cell receptor beta chain is described in this entry. Trimming cost V 5 bases and J 7 bases, with 8 bases left between them. There are 11 residues in the CDR3. Germline V gives CDR1 ENHRY, CDR2 SYGVKD. The sample originates from a study of blood T cell repertoires in COVID-19. At the level of the study: The United States, Italy and Spain provided the acute and convalescent COVID-19 samples.

The protocol was immunoSEQ multiplex PCR, while the TCRdb copy is restricted to in-frame clones and leaves out a portion. The data show 330,000 or so clones, with roughly 87% seen just once and around 3% held by the top ten. The specimen sequenced was PBMCs or T cells enriched from blood (not recorded which). This chain uses TRBV10-3 with TRBJ1-1; no clear D gene. The sequence was collected from a woman under 40 who had recovered from COVID-19. The CDR3 sequence: CAISSTNEAFF. The CDR3 DNA follows: TGTGCCATCAGTTCTACCAATGAAGCTTTCTTT.